This is a list of T cell receptor beta chains from one sample in a study of regulatory T cells in long-lasting Graves disease. MiXCR, applied by TCRdb to the multiplex PCR reads, yields one record per CDR3 protein. The table records hundreds of thousands of distinct CDR3 sequences, around 17% of them present only once. This same sample was also part of a study on T cells in Graves' hyperthyroidism and ophthalmopathy.

This specimen was peripheral blood mononuclear cells (PBMCs), taken at new diagnosis, from a patient treated with antithyroid drugs. Receptors were obtained from a woman under 40 with Graves disease. The CDR3 runs from the conserved cysteine through the conserved F or W. D genes are given only for firm matches. Not every row has a clone size; where given, it reads once, few, many or a size class.

J,D,size,length,V,CDR3,DNA
TRBJ2-7,.,.,16,TRBV11-1,CASSPFRGPQGLEQYF,TGTGCCAGCTCACCTTTCAGGGGTCCCCAGGGCCTCGAGCAGTACTTC
TRBJ2-5,.,many,14,TRBV7-3,CASSLEGHEETQYF,TGTGCCAGCAGCTTAGAGGGACACGAAGAGACCCAGTACTTC
TRBJ2-5,.,few,12,TRBV20-1,CSAKSPGQTQYF,TGCAGTGCGAAATCTCCCGGACAGACCCAGTACTTC
TRBJ1-4,.,few,15,TRBV13,CASSSHGGFNEKLFF,TGTGCCAGCAGCTCGCACGGGGGTTTTAATGAAAAACTGTTTTTT
TRBJ1-4,TRBD1,many,19,TRBV20-1,CSARDQTGRGPARNEKLFF,TGCAGTGCTAGAGACCAGACAGGGCGGGGGCCGGCCCGTAATGAAAAACTGTTTTTT
TRBJ1-1,.,many,12,TRBV18,CASSPARTEAFF,TGTGCCAGCTCACCGGCCCGGACTGAAGCTTTCTTT
TRBJ2-5,.,many,16,TRBV20-1,CSARGRGGGGPRGQYF,TGCAGTGCTAGAGGAAGGGGCGGTGGGGGCCCACGGGGCCAGTACTTC
TRBJ2-5,.,many,16,TRBV25-1,CASSEFRGVGKETQYF,TGTGCCAGCAGTGAATTTCGAGGGGTAGGAAAAGAGACCCAGTACTTC
TRBJ2-7,.,.,13,TRBV19,CASHKTDSYEQYF,TGTGCCAGTCACAAGACGGACTCCTACGAGCAGTACTTC
TRBJ2-7,.,.,16,TRBV20-1,CSASSPVQSRNYEQYF,TGCAGTGCTAGTAGTCCTGTACAAAGCCGAAATTACGAGCAGTACTTC
TRBJ2-1,.,many,17,TRBV11-2,CASSSVFGGASYNEQFF,TGTGCCAGCAGCTCTGTGTTCGGGGGCGCCTCCTACAATGAGCAGTTCTTC
TRBJ1-2,.,many,15,TRBV7-9,CASTLLTGLPYGYTF,TGTGCCAGCACCCTACTGACAGGACTACCCTATGGCTACACCTTC
TRBJ1-6,.,many,14,TRBV6-5,CASSSLGGNSPLHF,TGTGCCAGCAGTTCCTTAGGGGGAAATTCACCCCTCCACTTT
TRBJ1-2,.,.,14,TRBV5-1,CANSPSNLNYGYTF,TGCGCCAACAGCCCGTCGAACTTGAACTATGGCTACACCTTC
TRBJ1-2,TRBD1,.,16,TRBV19,CASSILPGQGSYGYTF,TGTGCCAGTAGTATTCTCCCGGGACAGGGCTCCTATGGCTACACCTTC
TRBJ1-5,.,many,12,TRBV2,CASSEGGRPQHF,TGTGCCAGCAGTGAGGGGGGACGGCCCCAGCATTTT
TRBJ1-1,.,.,17,TRBV24-1,CATSDSQGLGVNTEASF,TGTGCCACCAGTGATTCCCAGGGATTGGGAGTGAACACTGAAGCTTCCTTT
TRBJ1-1,.,.,12,TRBV30,CAWSVGGTEAFF,TGTGCCTGGAGTGTAGGGGGTACTGAAGCTTTCTTT
TRBJ2-2,.,few,13,TRBV29-1,CSVSQTFTGELFF,TGCAGCGTTTCCCAGACCTTCACCGGGGAGCTGTTTTTT